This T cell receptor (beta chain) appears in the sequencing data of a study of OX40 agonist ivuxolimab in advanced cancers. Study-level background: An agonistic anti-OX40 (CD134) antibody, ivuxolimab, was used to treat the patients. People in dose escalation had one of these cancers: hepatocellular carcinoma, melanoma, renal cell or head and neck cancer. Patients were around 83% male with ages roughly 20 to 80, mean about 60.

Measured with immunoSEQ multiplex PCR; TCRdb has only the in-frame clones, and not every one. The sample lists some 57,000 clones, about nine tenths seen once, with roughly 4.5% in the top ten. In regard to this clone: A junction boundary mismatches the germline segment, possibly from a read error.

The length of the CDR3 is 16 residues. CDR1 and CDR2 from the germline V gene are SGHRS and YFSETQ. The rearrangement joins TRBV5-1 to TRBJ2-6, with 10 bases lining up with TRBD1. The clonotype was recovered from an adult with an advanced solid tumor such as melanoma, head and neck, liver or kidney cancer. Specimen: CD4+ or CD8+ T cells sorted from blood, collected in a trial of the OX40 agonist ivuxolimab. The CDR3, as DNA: TGCGTCAGCAGCTCGGGACAGGGGTCCGGGGCCAACGTCCTGACTTTC. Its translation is CVSSSGQGSGANVLTF.